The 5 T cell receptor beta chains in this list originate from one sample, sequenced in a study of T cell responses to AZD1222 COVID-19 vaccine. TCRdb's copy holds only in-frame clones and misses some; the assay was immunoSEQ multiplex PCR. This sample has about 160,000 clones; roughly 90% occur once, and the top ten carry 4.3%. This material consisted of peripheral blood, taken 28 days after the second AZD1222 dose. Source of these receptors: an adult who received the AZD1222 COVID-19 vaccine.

The CDR3 region has the DNA TGTGCCAGTAGGAGAACAGTCCCGGAGACCCAGTACTTC. Amino acids: CASRRTVPETQYF. The rearrangement joins TRBV19 to TRBJ2-5; no definite D call. The CDR3 is 13 residues long. Germline assignment: CDR1 LNHDA and CDR2 SQIVND (reference sequence). Deletions cut 6 bases from V and 5 bases from J, with 13 bases between.

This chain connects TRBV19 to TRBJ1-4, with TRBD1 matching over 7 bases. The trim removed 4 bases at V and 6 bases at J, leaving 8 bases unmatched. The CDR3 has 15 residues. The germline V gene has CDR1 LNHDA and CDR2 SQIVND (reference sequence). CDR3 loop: CASSTPGQIYEKLFF. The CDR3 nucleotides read TGTGCCAGTAGTACACCGGGACAGATTTATGAAAAACTGTTTTTT.

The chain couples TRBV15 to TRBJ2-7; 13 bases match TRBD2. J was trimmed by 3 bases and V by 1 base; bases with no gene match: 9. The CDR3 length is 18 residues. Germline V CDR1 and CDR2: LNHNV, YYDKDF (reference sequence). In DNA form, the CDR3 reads TGTGCCACCAGCAGAGGGGGGACTAGCGGGGCGGGTCTCTACGAGCAGTACTTC. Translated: CATSRGGTSGAGLYEQYF.

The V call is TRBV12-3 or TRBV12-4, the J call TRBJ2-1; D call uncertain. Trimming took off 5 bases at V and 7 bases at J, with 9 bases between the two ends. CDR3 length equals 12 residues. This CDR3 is CASSLGLNEQFF. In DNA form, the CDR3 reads TGTGCCAGCAGTCTAGGGTTAAATGAGCAGTTCTTC.

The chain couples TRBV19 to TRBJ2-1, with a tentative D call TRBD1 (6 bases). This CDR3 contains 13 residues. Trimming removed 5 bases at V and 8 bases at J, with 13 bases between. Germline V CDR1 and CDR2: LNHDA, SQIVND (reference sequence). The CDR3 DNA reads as TGTGCCAGTAGTGTAACAGGGTTCCATGAGCAGTTCTTC. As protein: CASSVTGFHEQFF.